A single sample gave rise to the 26 T cell receptor beta chains below, sequenced in a study of T cells in Graves' hyperthyroidism and ophthalmopathy (dated by TCRdb to the late 2010s). The library was made by multiplex PCR. The sequencer listed for this sample is Illumina HiSeq 2000. TCR beta CDR3 regions were amplified from RNA transcripts. The first round of RT-PCR for the TCR CDR3 was performed with the HTBI primer set and the Qiagen OneStep RT-PCR kit. In-frame beta chains were kept once TCRdb had trimmed the public reads at Q25 with fastp and called clones with MiXCR. For every CDR3 protein sequence, its rows merge into one entry that carries the most common genes and DNA. In this sample the table shows just under 750,000 distinct CDR3 sequences, 35% of which occur a single time. Around 30% of the sample is taken by the ten largest. The sequenced sample consisted of blood. Receptors were obtained from a middle-aged woman with Graves' hyperthyroidism.

This clonotype showed up many times. CDR3: CASSGGLRDRSSGNTIYF. CDR3 DNA sequence: TGCGCCAGCAGTGGGGGACTCCGGGACAGAAGCTCTGGAAACACCATATATTTT. This chain uses TRBV10-1 with TRBJ1-3; 7 bases map to TRBD1. Germline CDR1 WNHNN, CDR2 SYGVQD (reference sequence). With 4 bases clipped from V and 0 bases from J, the junction kept 12 bases outside the gene matches. CDR3 length: 18 amino acids.

The table lists this clonotype with many counts. The DNA of the CDR3 is TGTGCCAGCAGTTTTTCCAGCTCTGGAAACACCATATATTTT. Protein: CASSFSSSGNTIYF. The chain is built from TRBV12-3 or TRBV12-4 and TRBJ1-3; D unresolved. Trimming took 3 bases from V and 0 from J, leaving 6 bases between them. This CDR3 comprises 14 residues.

The chain uses TRBV20-1 and TRBJ1-4, with 10 bases that match TRBD1. Germline V gene sequence: CDR1 DFQATT, CDR2 SNEGSKA (reference sequence). With 0 bases clipped from V and 6 bases from J, the junction kept 7 bases outside the gene matches. The CDR3 has 16 amino acids. CDR3 DNA: TGCAGTGCTAGAGACCCGACAGGGGGCGCAGATGAAAAACTGTTTTTT. Translating gives CSARDPTGGADEKLFF.

As to this clonotype: A read error is possible here, since a much larger clone lies one base away. This chain connects TRBV14 to TRBJ1-2; D is undetermined. This CDR3 comprises 14 residues. Germline values: CDR1 SGHDN, CDR2 FVKESK. Trimming cost V 1 base and J 7 bases, with 13 bases left between them. CDR3 DNA sequence: TGTGCCAGCAGCCAAGGAAGTCGGTCAGGTGGCTACACCTTC. Amino acids: CASSQGSRSGGYTF.

This chain uses TRBV7-3 with TRBJ1-5, with D uncertain. Germline loops: CDR1 SGHTA, CDR2 FQGTGA. The V gene lost 6 bases and the J gene lost 1 base, with 16 bases spanning the gap. The length of the CDR3 is 16 residues. The CDR3 sequence is CASSRYQESSNQPQHF. Here the CDR3 DNA reads TGTGCCAGCAGTCGATACCAGGAGTCGAGCAATCAGCCCCAGCATTTT.

This clonotype was detected ten times or more. The CDR3 DNA follows: TGCAGCGTTGAAGACGTCCAGCGGGGTAACACCGGGGAGCTGTTTTTT. It codes for CSVEDVQRGNTGELFF. V is TRBV29-1 and J is TRBJ2-2, with 7 bases that match TRBD2. Germline-derived CDR1 and CDR2 are SQVTM and ANQGSEA. J gave up 2 bases and V 0 bases, and 6 bases lay outside the gene matches. The CDR3 spans 16 residues.

CDR3 residues: CASSISRGGDRFDGYTF. Here the CDR3 DNA reads TGTGCCAGTAGTATAAGCCGGGGGGGCGACAGGTTCGATGGCTACACCTTC. This chain uses TRBV19 with TRBJ1-2, with TRBD1 as a possible D gene (6 bases). Trimming removed 2 bases from V and 6 bases from J, with 22 bases in between. The CDR3 has 17 residues. Germline CDR1 is LNHDA and CDR2 is SQIVND (reference sequence).

In this sample, this clonotype turned up a few times. The chain couples TRBV20-1 to TRBJ2-7; TRBD1 matches 7 bases. The V segment lost 0 bases and the J segment 3 bases; nucleotides outside the gene matches: 8. Germline values: CDR1 DFQATT, CDR2 SNEGSKA (reference sequence). The CDR3 is 15 amino acids. This CDR3 reads CSARDKEQGNYEQYF. Here the CDR3 DNA reads TGCAGTGCTAGAGATAAGGAACAGGGGAACTACGAGCAGTACTTC.

This clonotype was recorded many times. V and J are TRBV7-9 and TRBJ1-6; TRBD1 might be the D (5 bases). This CDR3 has 17 residues. Germline values: CDR1 SEHNR, CDR2 FQNEAQ (reference sequence). Deletions cut 5 bases from V and 1 base from J, with 15 bases between. CDR3 region: CASSQTQGESYNSPLHF. The CDR3 region has the DNA TGTGCCAGCAGCCAGACCCAGGGAGAGTCCTATAATTCACCCCTCCACTTT.

This clonotype occurred many times. The J gene is TRBJ2-2, the V gene TRBV7-6; TRBD2 might be the D (6 bases). Germline-derived CDR1 and CDR2 are SGHVS and FNYEAQ. This CDR3 region has 13 residues. V was trimmed by 4 bases and J by 7 bases, leaving 10 bases between them. The CDR3 nucleotides are TGTGCCAGCAGCTCCACGGGACTCGGGGAGCTGTTTTTT. Protein: CASSSTGLGELFF.

This clonotype was counted many times. The gene calls are TRBV7-2 and TRBJ1-4; D perhaps matches TRBD1 (6 bases). The CDR3 has 15 amino acids. CDR1 is SGHTA and CDR2 is FQGNSA in the germline V gene. The V and J ends lost 6 bases and 8 bases respectively, with 19 bases between them. The CDR3 sequence: CASSPQGIGGEKLFF. The CDR3 DNA sequence: TGTGCCAGCAGTCCCCAGGGGATTGGGGGGGAAAAACTGTTTTTT.

This clonotype has at least ten counts. This chain connects TRBV7-2 to TRBJ1-1; TRBD1 is a possible D gene (5 bases). The germline CDR1 and CDR2 sequences are SGHTA and FQGNSA. V was cut by 5 bases and J by 1 base, with 20 bases left in between. The CDR3 runs to 17 residues. The CDR3 bases are TGTGCCAGCAGCAAACGGACATCGACGATAGGGAACACTGAAGCTTTCTTT. This translates into CASSKRTSTIGNTEAFF.

The J gene is TRBJ2-7, the V gene TRBV29-1; 8 nucleotides line up with TRBD2. TRBJ2-1 matches the DNA end more closely, so the J call is doubtful. CDR3 length: 13 residues. Germline loops: CDR1 SQVTM, CDR2 ANQGSEA. The CDR3 coding sequence is TGCAGCGTGCTAGCGGGCCACTACAATGAGCAGTTCTTC. It yields the protein CSVLAGHYNEQFF.

The J gene is TRBJ1-5, the V gene TRBV10-1; D is unresolved. Germline values: CDR1 WNHNN, CDR2 SYGVQD (reference sequence). The V end was cut by 3 bases, the J end by 4 bases, with 7 bases between. The CDR3 runs to 13 residues. In DNA form, the CDR3 reads TGCGCCAGCAGTGAAGTGAGAAATCAGCCCCAGCATTTT. It translates to CASSEVRNQPQHF.

Many counts were recorded for this clonotype. This rearrangement joins TRBV29-1 to TRBJ1-2, with 7 bases lining up with TRBD1. Germline lookup yields CDR1 SQVTM and CDR2 ANQGSEA. This CDR3 is built from 14 residues. J was trimmed by 5 bases and V by 5 bases; bases with no gene match: 11. CDR3 sequence reads: CSVMKETGNYGYTF. CDR3 DNA sequence: TGCAGCGTTATGAAAGAGACAGGGAATTATGGCTACACCTTC.

This clonotype occurred many times. The chain joins TRBV9 to TRBJ1-2; TRBD1 matches at 8 bases. CDR1 SGDLS and CDR2 YYNGEE come from the germline V gene. Trimming took 0 bases from V and 8 from J; bases not matched to a gene: 6. This CDR3 is built from 14 residues. CDR3 amino acids: CASSVGPDRAGYTF. The CDR3 DNA sequence: TGTGCCAGCAGCGTAGGTCCGGACAGGGCAGGCTACACCTTC.

This clonotype appeared many times. The V call is TRBV9, the J call TRBJ2-2, with a possible D match to TRBD1 (6 bases). Germline V lookup: CDR1 SGDLS, CDR2 YYNGEE. V was pared by 8 bases and J by 4 bases, with 12 bases between. The CDR3 is 13 residues long. The CDR3 spells CASTTGPTGELFF. The DNA for the CDR3 is TGTGCCAGTACCACAGGGCCCACCGGGGAGCTGTTTTTT.

The CDR3 nucleotides are TGTGCCAGCACCCGGGGACAGCTGATCTCCTATGGCTACACCTTC. Protein: CASTRGQLISYGYTF. The chain has TRBV11-1 and TRBJ1-2, with 7 positions matching TRBD1. The CDR3 is made up of 15 amino acids. Trimming removed 7 bases from V and 4 bases from J; junction bases left unmatched: 12. Germline V gene sequence: CDR1 SGHAT, CDR2 FQDESV (reference sequence).

The chain employs TRBV12-3 or TRBV12-4 and TRBJ1-2; unclear D gene. The CDR3 runs 11 residues. V lost 6 bases to trimming and J lost 7 bases, with 9 bases between them. Here the CDR3 reads CASSPLGGYTF. The CDR3 bases are TGTGCCAGCAGCCCTTTAGGTGGCTACACCTTC.

This clonotype was detected many times. The V and J genes are TRBV14 and TRBJ2-6; D is unresolved. The CDR3 consists of 15 residues. The V gene lost 0 bases and the J gene lost 2 bases, with 5 bases spanning the gap. Germline CDR1 reads SGHDN; CDR2 reads FVKESK. The CDR3 loop is CASSQERAGANVLTF. DNA for the CDR3: TGTGCCAGCAGCCAAGAAAGGGCTGGGGCCAACGTCCTGACTTTC.

This clonotype was found many times. V usage is TRBV10-2 and J usage is TRBJ1-5; D might be TRBD1 (5 bases). Trimming took off 0 bases at V and 2 bases at J, with 11 bases between the two ends. CDR3 length: 16 amino acids. Germline CDR1 is WSHSY and CDR2 is SAAADI. CDR3 coding DNA: TGCGCCAGCAGTGAGTCCTCGGGACGGCGCAATCAGCCCCAGCATTTT. Its protein is CASSESSGRRNQPQHF.

J is TRBJ1-2 and V is TRBV15, with TRBD1 matching over 7 bases. Germline assignment: CDR1 LNHNV and CDR2 YYDKDF (reference sequence). CDR3 length: 16 residues. V dropped 3 bases and J dropped 3; count of bases not matched to a gene: 10. This chain's CDR3 is CATSSFGGQSYYGYTF. DNA for the CDR3: TGTGCCACCAGCAGCTTCGGGGGACAGTCCTACTATGGCTACACCTTC.

This clonotype was seen ten or more times. The chain links TRBV5-8 to TRBJ2-5, with no clear D. This CDR3 is 13 amino acids long. In germline, CDR1 is SGHTS, CDR2 YDEGEE. Trimming removed 1 base from V and 3 bases from J, with 7 bases in between. The CDR3 sequence is CASSLWAEETQYF. For the CDR3, the DNA is TGTGCCAGCAGCTTGTGGGCGGAAGAGACCCAGTACTTC.

This clonotype showed up many times. The chain uses TRBV28 and TRBJ1-1, with D hard to call. In germline, CDR1 is MDHEN, CDR2 SYDVKM. V dropped 7 bases and J dropped 1 base, with 13 bases sitting between them. The CDR3 contains 14 residues. The chain's CDR3 is CASTPGHKNTEAFF. The CDR3 region has the DNA TGTGCCAGCACCCCCGGGCACAAGAACACTGAAGCTTTCTTT. The complete variable domain, with remaining parts taken from reference TRBV28 and TRBJ1-1, reads DVKVTQSSRYLVKRTGEKVFLECVQDMDHENMFWYRQDPGLGLRLIYFSYDVKMKEKGDIPEGYSVSREKKERFSLILESASTNQTSMYLCASTPGHKNTEAFFGQGTRLTVV.

V gene TRBV4-2 combines with J gene TRBJ1-2; 9 bases align to TRBD1. The CDR3 is 17 residues long. In germline, CDR1 is LGHNA, CDR2 YNFKEQ. After removal of 4 bases from V and 6 bases from J, the junction contained 15 bases not matched to a gene. CDR3 residues: CASSPRSGQGGLHGYTF. CDR3 in DNA: TGTGCCAGCAGCCCCCGGTCGGGACAGGGTGGTTTACATGGCTACACCTTC.

Points on this clonotype: A much bigger clone sits one base away, suggesting this may be a read error. The CDR3 DNA reads as TGTGCCAGCAGTGAGTCTGGAGCGGGGGATGGAGGTCAGCCCCAGCATTTT. It codes for CASSESGAGDGGQPQHF. This chain links TRBV10-3 with TRBJ1-5; D possibly corresponds to TRBD1 (5 bases). The CDR3 is made up of 17 amino acids. CDR1 and CDR2 from the germline V gene are ENHRY and SYGVKD.